This TCR beta chain came from a study of tissue T cells after allogeneic stem cell transplantation. About the study: Recipient PBMCs from before transplant existed for five GVHD patients. Regarding the study as a whole: Only a limited share of tissue TCRs appeared in blood or spleen. TCR repertoires tracked anatomic similarity, regardless of disease or transplant status.

Profiling relied on immunoSEQ multiplex PCR, and the TCRdb table lists in-frame clones only, not all of them. The sample has about 6,000 clones, roughly four fifths seen once; the top ten hold around 5.5%. As concerns this clone: What it recognizes is unknown.

CDR3 length: 14 residues. The J segment lost 0 bases and the V segment lost 4 bases, leaving 4 bases of the junction unmatched. Germline CDR1 reads SQVTM; CDR2 reads ANQGSEA. The TCR comes from a man aged 35 to 70 who later had graft-versus-host disease after an allogeneic stem cell transplant. The V call is TRBV29-1, the J call TRBJ2-3; 7 bases are a match to TRBD2. The source material was blood, sampled before transplantation. The CDR3 loop reads CSVGREASTDTQYF. The CDR3 DNA reads TGCAGCGTTGGACGGGAGGCTAGCACAGATACGCAGTATTTT.